This entry concerns a single T cell receptor beta chain. Antigen unknown. The data derive from a study of cytomegalovirus exposure and HLA in healthy donors. The study, taken as a whole, reports: The study carried out a later analysis of TCR beta sequences. It associated some 15,000 of them with specific HLA alleles at a false discovery rate of 0.05.

The PCR was carried out with 60 Vbeta primers and 13 Jbeta primers. The protocol was immunoSEQ multiplex PCR, while the TCRdb copy is restricted to in-frame clones and leaves out a portion. The sample contains about 67,000 clones, 55% to 80% of which appear only once. The V gene end was trimmed by 8 bases and the J gene end by 0 bases; junction bases not matched to a gene: 3. Per germline, CDR1 SGHVS and CDR2 FQNEAQ. The CDR3 spans 14 residues. The J gene is TRBJ2-3, the V gene TRBV7-8; TRBD2 agrees at 9 bases. Sequenced material: PBMCs. The receptor comes from a woman aged 30 to 39 in good health and CMV-seronegative. CDR3 DNA: TGTGCCAGCTCTAGCGGGGCTAGCACAGATACGCAGTATTTT. Amino acids: CASSSGASTDTQYF.